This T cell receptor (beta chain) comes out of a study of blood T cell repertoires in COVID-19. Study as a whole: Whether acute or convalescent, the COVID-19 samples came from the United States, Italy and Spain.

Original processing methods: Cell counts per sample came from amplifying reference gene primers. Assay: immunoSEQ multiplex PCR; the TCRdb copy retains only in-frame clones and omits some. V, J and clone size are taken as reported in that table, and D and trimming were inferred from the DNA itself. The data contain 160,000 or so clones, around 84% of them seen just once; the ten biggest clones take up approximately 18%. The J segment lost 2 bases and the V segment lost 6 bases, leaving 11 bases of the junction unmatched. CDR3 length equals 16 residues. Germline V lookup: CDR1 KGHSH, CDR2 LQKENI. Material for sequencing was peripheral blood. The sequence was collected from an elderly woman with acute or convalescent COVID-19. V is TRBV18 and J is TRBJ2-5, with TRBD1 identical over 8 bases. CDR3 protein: CASSLLGQGVQETQYF. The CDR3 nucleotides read TGTGCCAGCTCCCTCTTAGGACAGGGAGTTCAAGAGACCCAGTACTTC. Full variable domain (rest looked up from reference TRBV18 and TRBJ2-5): NAGVMQNPRHLVRRRGQEARLRCSPMKGHSHVYWYRQLPEEGLKFMVYLQKENIIDESGMPKERFSAEFPKEGPSILRIQQVVRGDSAAYFCASSLLGQGVQETQYFGPGTRLLVL.